The next 8 T cell receptor beta chains were all read from a single sample in a study of T cell repertoires in cytomegalovirus infection. Each CDR3 protein is one row after TCRdb ran MiXCR on the reads. The sample has about 150,000 distinct CDR3 sequences; 23% are singletons. The source material was PBMCs. The receptors derive from a human donor in good health (CMV status not recorded). Some clones in this sample may be carry-over from other donors' samples.

The chain recombines TRBV18 with TRBJ1-4, with TRBD1 matching 10 bases. CDR1 and CDR2 (germline): KGHSH, LQKENI. This CDR3 comprises 17 residues. Trimming cost V 5 bases and J 3 bases; bases outside gene matches: 9. The CDR3 DNA sequence: TGTGCCAGCTCAGCGTCCCGGGACAGGGGCGCTAATGAAAAACTGTTTTTT. Amino acids: CASSASRDRGANEKLFF.

This clonotype showed up many times. The chain combines TRBV12-3 or TRBV12-4 with TRBJ2-5; 9 positions match TRBD2. J gave up 5 bases and V 6 bases, and 7 bases lay outside the gene matches. The CDR3 covers 14 residues. The DNA for the CDR3 is TGTGCCAGCAGAGGCGGGGGGGGCCAGGAGACCCAGTACTTC. This translates into CASRGGGGQETQYF.

This clonotype showed up many times. The chain couples TRBV7-2 to TRBJ1-5; D may be TRBD1 (6 bases). There are 15 residues in the CDR3. The V end was cut by 1 base, the J end by 7 bases, with 14 bases between. CDR1 is SGHTA and CDR2 is FQGNSA in the germline V gene. The CDR3 is CASSLVGGGGQPQHF. Here the CDR3 DNA reads TGTGCCAGCAGCTTAGTTGGAGGGGGGGGGCAGCCCCAGCATTTT.

This clonotype was picked up many times. V gene TRBV28 combines with J gene TRBJ1-6, with D possibly matching TRBD1 (5 bases). Germline V gene sequence: CDR1 MDHEN, CDR2 SYDVKM. V was cut by 4 bases and J by 2 bases, with 18 bases left in between. The CDR3 runs 18 residues. The CDR3 nucleotides read TGTGCCAGCAGTTACAACCCCAACCGGGACCCCTATAATTCACCCCTCCACTTT. Its protein is CASSYNPNRDPYNSPLHF.

The chain carries TRBV27 and TRBJ1-5; D remains ambiguous. The CDR3 spans 13 residues. Trimming shortened V by 4 bases and J by 7 bases, and 11 bases separated the two germline ends. Germline CDR1 reads MNHEY; CDR2 reads SMNVEV (reference sequence). The CDR3 region is CASSSQRGQPQHF. CDR3 in DNA: TGTGCCAGCAGTTCCCAGCGTGGGCAGCCCCAGCATTTT.

The chain uses TRBV12-3 or TRBV12-4 and TRBJ2-7; perhaps TRBD2 as D (5 bases). Trimming cost V 3 bases and J 5 bases, with 14 bases left between them. There are 14 residues in the CDR3. The CDR3 region has the DNA TGTGCCAGCAGTTTTCTTGGAGGTGAAAACGAGCAGTACTTC. Translation gives CASSFLGGENEQYF.

This clonotype showed up many times. The rearrangement joins TRBV7-2 to TRBJ2-7; D is unclear. CDR1 SGHTA and CDR2 FQGNSA come from the germline V gene. The CDR3 has 11 amino acids. Trimming took off 5 bases at V and 5 bases at J, with 7 bases between the two ends. CDR3 in amino acids: CASSPLDEQYF. The CDR3 DNA follows: TGTGCCAGCAGCCCCCTGGACGAGCAGTACTTC.

A few counts support this clonotype. This chain links TRBV28 with TRBJ1-5; D may be TRBD1 (6 bases). Germline CDR1 MDHEN, CDR2 SYDVKM. Trimming pared 7 bases from V and 4 bases from J, leaving 14 bases between. This CDR3 region has 14 residues. The CDR3 DNA reads TGTGCCAGCACCTCCGGGGGCTGGAATCAGCCCCAGCATTTT. This gives the protein CASTSGGWNQPQHF.